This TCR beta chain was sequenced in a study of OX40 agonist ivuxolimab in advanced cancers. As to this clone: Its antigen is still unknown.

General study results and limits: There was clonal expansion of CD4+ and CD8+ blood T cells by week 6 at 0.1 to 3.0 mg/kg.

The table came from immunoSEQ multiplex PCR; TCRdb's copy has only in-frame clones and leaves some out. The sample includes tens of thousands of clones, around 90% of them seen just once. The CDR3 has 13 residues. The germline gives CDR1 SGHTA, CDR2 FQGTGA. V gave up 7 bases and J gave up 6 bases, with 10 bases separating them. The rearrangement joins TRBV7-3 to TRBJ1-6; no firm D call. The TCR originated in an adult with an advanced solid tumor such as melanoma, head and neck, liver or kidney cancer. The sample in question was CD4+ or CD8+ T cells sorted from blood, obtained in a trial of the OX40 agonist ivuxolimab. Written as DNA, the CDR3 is TGTGCCAGCAACCAAGGTCCTAATTCACCCCTCCACTTT. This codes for CASNQGPNSPLHF.